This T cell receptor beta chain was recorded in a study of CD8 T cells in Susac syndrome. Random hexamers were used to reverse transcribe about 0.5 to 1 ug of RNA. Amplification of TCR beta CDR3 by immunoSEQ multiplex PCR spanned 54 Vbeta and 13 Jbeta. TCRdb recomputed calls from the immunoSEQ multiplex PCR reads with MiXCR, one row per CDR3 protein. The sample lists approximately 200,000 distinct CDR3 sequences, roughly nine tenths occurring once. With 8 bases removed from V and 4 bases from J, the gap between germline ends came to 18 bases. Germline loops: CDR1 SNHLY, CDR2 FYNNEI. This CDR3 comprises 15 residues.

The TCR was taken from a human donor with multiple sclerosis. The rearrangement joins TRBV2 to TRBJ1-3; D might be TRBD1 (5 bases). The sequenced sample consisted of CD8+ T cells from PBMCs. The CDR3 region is CASGDPAIAGNTIYF. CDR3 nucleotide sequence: TGTGCCAGCGGGGACCCAGCGATCGCGGGAAACACCATATATTTT. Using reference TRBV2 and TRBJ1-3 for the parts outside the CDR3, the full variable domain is EPEVTQTPSHQVTQMGQEVILRCVPISNHLYFYWYRQILGQKVEFLVSFYNNEISEKSEIFDDQFSVERPDGSNFTLKIRSTKLEDSAMYFCASGDPAIAGNTIYFGEGSWLTVV.